These 2 T cell receptor beta chains originate from one sample sequenced in a study of T cell repertoires in cytomegalovirus infection. TCRdb re-called the reads with MiXCR, one entry per CDR3 protein. The sample consists of approximately 1,000,000 distinct CDR3 sequences, approximately 33% of them appearing once. Antigens of these TCRs are unknown. The sequenced sample was cultured CD8+ T cells from PBMCs, obtained from culture after CMV antigen stimulation. The receptors derive from a human donor in good health (CMV status not recorded). Some clones in this sample may be carry-over from other donors' samples.

The chain carries TRBV25-1 and TRBJ1-2; TRBD1 matches at 7 bases. This CDR3 spans 14 amino acids. J lost 3 bases, V lost 5 bases, and 6 bases had no gene match. Germline CDR1 reads MGHDK; CDR2 reads SYGVNS. This CDR3 is CASSQGGSYYGYTF. The CDR3, as DNA: TGTGCCAGCAGTCAGGGGGGCAGCTACTATGGCTACACCTTC.

The chain is built from TRBV6-6 and TRBJ2-3; D remains ambiguous. This CDR3 region has 13 residues. Trimming removed 2 bases from V and 2 bases from J, with 5 bases in between. CDR1 and CDR2 from the germline V gene are MNHNY and SVGAGI (reference sequence). The CDR3 coding sequence is TGTGCCAGCAGTTACACCCACACAGATACGCAGTATTTT. Translating it yields CASSYTHTDTQYF.